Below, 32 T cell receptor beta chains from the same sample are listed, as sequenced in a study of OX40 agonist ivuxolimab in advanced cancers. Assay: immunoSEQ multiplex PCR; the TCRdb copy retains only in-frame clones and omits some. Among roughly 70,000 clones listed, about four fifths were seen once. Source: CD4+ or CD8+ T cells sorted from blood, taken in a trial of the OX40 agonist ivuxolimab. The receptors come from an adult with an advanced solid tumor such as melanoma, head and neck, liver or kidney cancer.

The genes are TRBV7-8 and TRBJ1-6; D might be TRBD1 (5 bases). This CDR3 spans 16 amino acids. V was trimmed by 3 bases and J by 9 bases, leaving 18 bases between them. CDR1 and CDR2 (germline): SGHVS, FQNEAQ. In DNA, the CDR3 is TGTGCCAGCAGCTTGGGGGGATTGGGGTTAGGTTCACCCCTCCACTTT. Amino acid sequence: CASSLGGLGLGSPLHF. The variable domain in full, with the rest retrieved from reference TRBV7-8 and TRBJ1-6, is GAGVSQSPRYKVAKRGQDVALRCDPISGHVSLFWYQQALGQGPEFLTYFQNEAQLDKSGLPSDRFFAERPEGSVSTLKIQRTQQEDSAVYLCASSLGGLGLGSPLHFGNGTRLTVT.

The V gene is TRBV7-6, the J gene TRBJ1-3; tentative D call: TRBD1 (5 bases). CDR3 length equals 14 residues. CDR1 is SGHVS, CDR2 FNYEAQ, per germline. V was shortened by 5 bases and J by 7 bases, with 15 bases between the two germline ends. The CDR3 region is CASSPGPVQNTIYF. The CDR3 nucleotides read TGTGCCAGCAGCCCGGGACCGGTCCAGAACACCATATATTTT.

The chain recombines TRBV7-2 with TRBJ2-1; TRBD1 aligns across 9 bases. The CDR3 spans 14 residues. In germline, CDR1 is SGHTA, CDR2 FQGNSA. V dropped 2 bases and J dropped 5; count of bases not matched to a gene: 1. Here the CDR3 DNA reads TGTGCCAGCAGCTTACGGACAGGGGACAATGAGCAGTTCTTC. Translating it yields CASSLRTGDNEQFF. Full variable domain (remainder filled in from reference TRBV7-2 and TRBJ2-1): GAGVSQSPSNKVTEKGKDVELRCDPISGHTALYWYRQSLGQGLEFLIYFQGNSAPDKSGLPSDRFSAERTGGSVSTLTIQRTQQEDSAVYLCASSLRTGDNEQFFGPGTRLTVL.

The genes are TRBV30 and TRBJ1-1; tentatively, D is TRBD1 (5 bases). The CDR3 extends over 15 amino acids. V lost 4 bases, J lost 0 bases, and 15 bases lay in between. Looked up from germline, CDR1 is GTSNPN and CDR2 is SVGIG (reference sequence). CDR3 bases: TGTGCCTGGACCCCTGGGGGGTTTATGAACACTGAAGCTTTCTTT. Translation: CAWTPGGFMNTEAFF.

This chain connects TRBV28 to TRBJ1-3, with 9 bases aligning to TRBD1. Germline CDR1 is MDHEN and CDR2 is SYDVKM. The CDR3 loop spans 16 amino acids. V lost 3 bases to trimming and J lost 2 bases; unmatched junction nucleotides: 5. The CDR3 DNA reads TGTGCCAGCAGTTTCCCGGGACAGGGAACTGGAAACACCATATATTTT. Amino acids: CASSFPGQGTGNTIYF.

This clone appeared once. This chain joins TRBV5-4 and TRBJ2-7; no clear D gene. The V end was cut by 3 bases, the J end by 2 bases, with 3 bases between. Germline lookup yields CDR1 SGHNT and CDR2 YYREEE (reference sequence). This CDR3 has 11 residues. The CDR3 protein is CASSSAYEQYF. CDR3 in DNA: TGTGCCAGCAGCTCGGCCTACGAGCAGTACTTC.

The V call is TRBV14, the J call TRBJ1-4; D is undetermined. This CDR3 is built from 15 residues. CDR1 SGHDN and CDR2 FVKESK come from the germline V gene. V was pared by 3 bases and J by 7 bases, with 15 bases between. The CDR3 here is CASSQSASLGEKLFF. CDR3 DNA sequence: TGTGCCAGCAGCCAGTCGGCATCACTTGGTGAAAAACTGTTTTTT.

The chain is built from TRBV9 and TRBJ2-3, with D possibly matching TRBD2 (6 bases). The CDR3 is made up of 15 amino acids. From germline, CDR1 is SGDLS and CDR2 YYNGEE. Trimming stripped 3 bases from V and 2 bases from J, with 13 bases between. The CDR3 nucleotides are TGTGCCAGCAGCGAGGGAGCGGGCTTCACAGATACGCAGTATTTT. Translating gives CASSEGAGFTDTQYF.

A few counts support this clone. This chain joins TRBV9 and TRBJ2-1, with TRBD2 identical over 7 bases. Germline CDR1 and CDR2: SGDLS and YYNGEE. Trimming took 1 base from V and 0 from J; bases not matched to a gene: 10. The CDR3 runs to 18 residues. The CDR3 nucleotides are TGTGCCAGCAGCGTACGTTCCTCTAGCGGCAGCTCCTACAATGAGCAGTTCTTC. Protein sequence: CASSVRSSSGSSYNEQFF.

The CDR3 DNA reads TGCGCCAGCAGCATGACAGAAAACTATGGCTACACCTTC. Translating it yields CASSMTENYGYTF. J is TRBJ1-2 and V is TRBV5-1, with TRBD1 as a possible D gene (5 bases). The germline V and J ends were trimmed by 4 bases and 2 bases, with 9 bases remaining between them. CDR1 and CDR2 from the germline V gene are SGHRS and YFSETQ. The CDR3 is 13 amino acids.

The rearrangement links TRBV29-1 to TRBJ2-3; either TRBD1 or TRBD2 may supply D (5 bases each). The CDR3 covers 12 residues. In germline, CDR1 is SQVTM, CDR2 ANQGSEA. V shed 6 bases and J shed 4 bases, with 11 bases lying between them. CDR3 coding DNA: TGCAGCGTCGGCCGGGGCCCAGATACGCAGTATTTT. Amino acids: CSVGRGPDTQYF.

CDR3 coding DNA: TGTGCCAGCAGCTTAGGTTGGGGGACTGAAGCTTTCTTT. It translates to CASSLGWGTEAFF. V and J are TRBV11-3 and TRBJ1-1, with D possibly TRBD1 on 5 matching bases. CDR1 is SGHNT, CDR2 YENEEA, per germline. With 1 base removed from V and 5 bases from J, the gap between germline ends came to 8 bases. This CDR3 is built from 13 residues.

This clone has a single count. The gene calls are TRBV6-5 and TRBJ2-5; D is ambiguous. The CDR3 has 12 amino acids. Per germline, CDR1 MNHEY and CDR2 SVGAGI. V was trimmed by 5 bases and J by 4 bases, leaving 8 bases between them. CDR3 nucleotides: TGTGCCAGCAGTACCCTCGGAGAGACCCAGTACTTC. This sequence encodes CASSTLGETQYF.

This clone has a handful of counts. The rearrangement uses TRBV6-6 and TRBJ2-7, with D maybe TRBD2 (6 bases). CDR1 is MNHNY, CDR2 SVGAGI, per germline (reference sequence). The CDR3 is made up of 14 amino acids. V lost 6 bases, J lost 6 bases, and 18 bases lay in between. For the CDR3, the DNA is TGTGCCAGCAGCCAGGGTTTAGGAGGGACCGAGCAGTACTTC. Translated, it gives CASSQGLGGTEQYF.

For the CDR3, the DNA is TGTGCCAGCAGCGGCGGGACAAGTGAAAAACTGTTTTTT. Amino acid sequence: CASSGGTSEKLFF. The chain recombines TRBV9 with TRBJ1-4; tentatively, D is TRBD1 (6 bases). The CDR3 is 13 amino acids. Germline CDR1 SGDLS, CDR2 YYNGEE. The V and J ends lost 3 bases and 7 bases respectively, with 10 bases between them.

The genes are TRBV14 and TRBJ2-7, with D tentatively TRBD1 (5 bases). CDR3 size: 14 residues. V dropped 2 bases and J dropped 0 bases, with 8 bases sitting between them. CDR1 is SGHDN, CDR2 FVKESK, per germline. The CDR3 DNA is TGTGCCAGCAGCCAACAGGGTCTCTCCTACGAGCAGTACTTC. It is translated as CASSQQGLSYEQYF.

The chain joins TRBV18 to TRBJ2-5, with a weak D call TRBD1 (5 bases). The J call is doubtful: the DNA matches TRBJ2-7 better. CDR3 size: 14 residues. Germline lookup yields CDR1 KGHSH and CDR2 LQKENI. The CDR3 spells CASSPLQGANEQYF. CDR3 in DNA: TGTGCCAGCTCACCCCTCCAGGGCGCCAACGAGCAGTACTTC.

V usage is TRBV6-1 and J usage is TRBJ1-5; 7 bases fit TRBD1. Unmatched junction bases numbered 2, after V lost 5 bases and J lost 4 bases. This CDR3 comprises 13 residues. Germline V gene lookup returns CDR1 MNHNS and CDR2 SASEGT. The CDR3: CASSHRGNQPQHF. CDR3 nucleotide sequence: TGTGCCAGCAGTCACAGGGGTAATCAGCCCCAGCATTTT.

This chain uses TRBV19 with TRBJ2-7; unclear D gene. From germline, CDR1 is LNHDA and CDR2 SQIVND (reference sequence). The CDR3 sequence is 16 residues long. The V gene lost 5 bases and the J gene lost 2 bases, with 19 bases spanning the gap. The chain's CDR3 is CASSPYPDSATYEQYF. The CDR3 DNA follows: TGTGCCAGTAGTCCCTACCCCGACTCAGCAACCTACGAGCAGTACTTC.

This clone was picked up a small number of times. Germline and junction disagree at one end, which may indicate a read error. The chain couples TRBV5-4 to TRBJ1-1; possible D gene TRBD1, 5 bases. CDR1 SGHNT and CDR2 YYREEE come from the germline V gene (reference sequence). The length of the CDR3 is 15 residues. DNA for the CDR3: TGTGCCAGCAGTTTGGGACCGAGAGGGAACACTGAAGCTTTCTTT. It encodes CASSLGPRGNTEAFF. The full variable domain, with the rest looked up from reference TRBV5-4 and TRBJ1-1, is ETGVTQSPTHLIKTRGQQVTLRCSSQSGHNTVSWYQQALGQGPQFIFQYYREEENGRGNFPPRFSGLQFPNYSSELNVNALELDDSALYLCASSLGPRGNTEAFFGQGTRLTVV.

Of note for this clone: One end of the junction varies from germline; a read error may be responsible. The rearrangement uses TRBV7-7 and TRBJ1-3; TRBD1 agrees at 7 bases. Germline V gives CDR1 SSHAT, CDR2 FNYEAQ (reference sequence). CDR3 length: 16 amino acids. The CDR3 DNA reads TGTGCTAGCAGCCCTCCTATCGACAGGGCTGGAAACACCATATATTTT. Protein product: CASSPPIDRAGNTIYF.

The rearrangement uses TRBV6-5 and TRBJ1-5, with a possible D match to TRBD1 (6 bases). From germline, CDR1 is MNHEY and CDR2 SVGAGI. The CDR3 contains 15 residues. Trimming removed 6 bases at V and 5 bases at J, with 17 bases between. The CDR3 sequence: CASSLSRDTYQPQHF. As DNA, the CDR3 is TGTGCCAGCAGCCTGAGCCGGGACACGTATCAGCCCCAGCATTTT.

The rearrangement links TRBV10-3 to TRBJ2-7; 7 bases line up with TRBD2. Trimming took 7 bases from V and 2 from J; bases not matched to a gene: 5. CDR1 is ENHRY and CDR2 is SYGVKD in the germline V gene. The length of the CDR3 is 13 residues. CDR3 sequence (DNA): TGTGCCATCATGGGCGGGAGTGCCTACGAGCAGTACTTC. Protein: CAIMGGSAYEQYF.

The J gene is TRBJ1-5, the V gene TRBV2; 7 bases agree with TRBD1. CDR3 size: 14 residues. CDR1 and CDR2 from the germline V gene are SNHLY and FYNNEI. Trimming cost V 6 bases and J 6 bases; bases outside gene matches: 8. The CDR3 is CASRDDRAGQPQHF. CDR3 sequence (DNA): TGTGCCAGCAGGGACGACAGGGCTGGTCAGCCCCAGCATTTT.

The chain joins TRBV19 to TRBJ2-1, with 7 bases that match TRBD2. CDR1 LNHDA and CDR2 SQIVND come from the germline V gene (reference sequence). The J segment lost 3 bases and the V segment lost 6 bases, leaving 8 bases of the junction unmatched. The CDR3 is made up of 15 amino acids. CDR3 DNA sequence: TGTGCCAGTAGAATGGCGGGGGTTTTCTACAATGAGCAGTTCTTC. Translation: CASRMAGVFYNEQFF.

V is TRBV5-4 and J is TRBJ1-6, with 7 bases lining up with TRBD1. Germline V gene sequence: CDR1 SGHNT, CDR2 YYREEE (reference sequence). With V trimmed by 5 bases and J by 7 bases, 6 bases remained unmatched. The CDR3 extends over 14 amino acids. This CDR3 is CASRPGTENSPLHF. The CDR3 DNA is TGTGCCAGCAGGCCCGGGACAGAGAATTCACCCCTCCACTTT.

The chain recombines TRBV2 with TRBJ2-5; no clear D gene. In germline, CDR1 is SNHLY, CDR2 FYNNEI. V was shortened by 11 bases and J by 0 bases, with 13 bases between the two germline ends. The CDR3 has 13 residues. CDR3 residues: CACALGYQETQYF. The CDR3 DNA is TGTGCCTGCGCATTAGGTTACCAAGAGACCCAGTACTTC. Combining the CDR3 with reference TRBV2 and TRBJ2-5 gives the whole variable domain EPEVTQTPSHQVTQMGQEVILRCVPISNHLYFYWYRQILGQKVEFLVSFYNNEISEKSEIFDDQFSVERPDGSNFTLKIRSTKLEDSAMYFCACALGYQETQYFGPGTRLLVL.

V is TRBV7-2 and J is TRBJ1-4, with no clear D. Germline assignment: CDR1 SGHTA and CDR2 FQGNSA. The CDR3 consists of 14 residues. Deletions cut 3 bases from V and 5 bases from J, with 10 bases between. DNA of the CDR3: TGTGCCAGCAGCTTTGGTCAGACAAATGAAAAACTGTTTTTT. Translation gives CASSFGQTNEKLFF.

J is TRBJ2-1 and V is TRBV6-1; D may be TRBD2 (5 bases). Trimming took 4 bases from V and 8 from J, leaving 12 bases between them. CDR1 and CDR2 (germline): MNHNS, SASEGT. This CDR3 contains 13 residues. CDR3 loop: CASSVSEGHEQFF. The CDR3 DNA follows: TGTGCCAGCAGTGTGAGTGAGGGCCATGAGCAGTTCTTC.

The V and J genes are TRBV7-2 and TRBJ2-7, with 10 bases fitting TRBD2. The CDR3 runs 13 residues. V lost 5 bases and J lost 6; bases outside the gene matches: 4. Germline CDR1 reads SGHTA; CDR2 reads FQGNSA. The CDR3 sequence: CASSRSGRTEQYF. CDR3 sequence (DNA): TGTGCCAGCAGCCGTAGCGGGAGGACCGAGCAGTACTTC.

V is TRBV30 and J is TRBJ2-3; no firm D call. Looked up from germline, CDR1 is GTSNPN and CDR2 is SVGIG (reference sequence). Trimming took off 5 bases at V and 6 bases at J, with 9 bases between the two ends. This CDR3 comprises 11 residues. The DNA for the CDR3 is TGTGCCTGGGCCGTTGGGGATACGCAGTATTTT. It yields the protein CAWAVGDTQYF.

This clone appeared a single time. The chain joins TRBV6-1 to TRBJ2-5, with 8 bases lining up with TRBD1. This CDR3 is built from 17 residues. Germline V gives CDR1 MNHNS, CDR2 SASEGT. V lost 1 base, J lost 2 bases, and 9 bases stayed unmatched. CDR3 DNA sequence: TGTGCCAGCAGTGAAGTTTGGACAGGGACGGGACAAGAGACCCAGTACTTC. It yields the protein CASSEVWTGTGQETQYF.